The T cell receptor beta chain under discussion was sequenced for a study of T cells after yellow fever vaccination. MiXCR was run by TCRdb on the 5' RACE reads, yielding one entry per CDR3 protein. The table has under 700,000 distinct CDR3 sequences, roughly a sixth seen once. In this sample, this clonotype turned up a few times. Germline assignment: CDR1 MNHEY and CDR2 SVGAGI. The CDR3 is made up of 12 amino acids. Trimming removed 6 bases at V and 3 bases at J, with 8 bases between. Sequencing used PBMCs, obtained around 5 days after the first yellow fever vaccination. V usage is TRBV6-5 and J usage is TRBJ1-1; no clear D gene. The clonotype originates from a man in his late teens or twenties who received the YFV17D yellow fever vaccine. For the CDR3, the DNA is TGTGCCAGCAGGGAGGACGACACTGAAGCTTTCTTT. Amino acids: CASREDDTEAFF.